This T cell receptor (beta chain) was identified during a study of cytomegalovirus exposure and HLA in healthy donors. Study results and caveats: Reportedly, HLA-A and HLA-B alleles of most subjects were accurately predicted from TCR beta. The number of N-insertions in an Asian-associated ancestry cluster was reportedly below the roughly 670-donor mean in a later analysis.

The PCR employed 60 Vbeta primers together with 13 Jbeta primers. Original analysis: Later analysis identified around 85 million unique TCR beta chains, about 10 million shared. Some clones are missing from TCRdb's copy, which holds only in-frame ones; the method was immunoSEQ multiplex PCR. V, J and clone size derive from that table, while D and trimming were established from the DNA sequence. Of roughly 140,000 clones listed, 60% to 80% were seen once; the top ten hold around 0.7%. Worth noting for this clone: Its antigen is not identified.

CDR1 is SGHTA and CDR2 is FQGNSA in the germline V gene. The CDR3 runs to 19 residues. V was clipped by 1 base and J by 1 base; unmatched bases: 9. The sample taken for sequencing was PBMCs. This sequence was found in a male donor in good health and CMV-seronegative. This chain joins TRBV7-2 and TRBJ2-2, with 10 bases fitting TRBD2. The CDR3 sequence is CASSLGPLAGRENTGELFF. The CDR3 region has the DNA TGTGCCAGCAGCTTAGGGCCACTAGCGGGACGCGAGAACACCGGGGAGCTGTTTTTT. Combining the CDR3 with reference TRBV7-2 and TRBJ2-2 gives the whole variable domain GAGVSQSPSNKVTEKGKDVELRCDPISGHTALYWYRQSLGQGLEFLIYFQGNSAPDKSGLPSDRFSAERTGGSVSTLTIQRTQQEDSAVYLCASSLGPLAGRENTGELFFGEGSRLTVL.